These T cell receptor beta chains were read from a single sample in a study of shared clonotypes between healthy human individuals. Method: immunoSEQ multiplex PCR; TCRdb's copy keeps in-frame clones and lacks some. The table records under 200,000 clones, 90% to 95% of them present only once. The specimen sequenced was naive CD4+ T cells sorted from blood. The receptors derive from a woman in her 30s in good health. CDR3s include the opening cysteine and the closing phenylalanine or tryptophan. The D gene is left open where the match is weak. For some rows the clone size is stated as once, few or many, or as a class when expanded; others skip it.

abundance	j_gene	v_gene	d_gene	CDR3aa	CDR3nt
-	TRBJ1-5	TRBV18	TRBD1	CASSQGQVDQPQHF	TGTGCCAGCTCACAGGGACAGGTCGATCAGCCCCAGCATTTT
-	TRBJ1-6	TRBV15	-	CATSREYSNSPLHF	TGTGCCACCAGCAGAGAATATTCTAATTCACCCCTCCACTTT
-	TRBJ2-7	TRBV28	TRBD1	CASAPGQGFLEYF	TGTGCCAGTGCGCCGGGACAGGGGTTTTTGGAGTACTTC
once	TRBJ2-7	TRBV28	-	CASSLPNSLYEQYF	TGTGCCAGCAGTTTACCCAACAGTCTCTACGAGCAGTACTTC
-	TRBJ2-1	TRBV27	TRBD2	CASSPRLAPFVGQFF	TGTGCCAGCAGTCCACGACTAGCGCCCTTTGTGGGGCAGTTCTTC
-	TRBJ2-7	TRBV28	-	CASSDNIPSSYEQYF	TGTGCCAGCAGTGATAACATCCCGAGCTCCTACGAGCAGTACTTC
-	TRBJ1-3	TRBV5-5	-	CASSSTGTGNTIYF	TGTGCCAGCAGCTCCACAGGGACTGGAAACACCATATATTTT
-	TRBJ2-5	TRBV7-8	-	CASSWPRETQYF	TGTGCCAGCAGCTGGCCCCGTGAGACCCAGTACTTC
once	TRBJ1-1	TRBV28	TRBD1	CASRTNRGLNTEAFF	TGTGCCAGCAGAACCAACAGGGGGTTGAACACTGAAGCTTTCTTT
-	TRBJ1-6	TRBV23-1	-	CASLPPLHF	TGCGCCAGTCTTCCACCCCTCCACTTT
-	TRBJ1-6	TRBV5-4	-	CASSLGQNSPLHF	TGTGCCAGCAGCTTGGGACAGAATTCACCCCTCCACTTT
-	TRBJ2-7	TRBV29-1	-	CSSVPGAGNPDEQYF	TGCAGCAGCGTCCCGGGGGCAGGGAACCCGGACGAGCAGTACTTC
-	TRBJ1-4	TRBV28	TRBD1	CASRNRGQEKLFF	TGTGCCAGTAGGAACAGGGGCCAGGAAAAACTGTTTTTT
-	TRBJ1-1	TRBV6-6	-	CASSYSIRRGGTEAFF	TGTGCCAGCAGTTACTCGATAAGGAGAGGGGGCACTGAAGCTTTCTTT
-	TRBJ1-1	TRBV5-1	-	CASSFIGQGNTEAFF	TGCGCCAGCAGCTTCATCGGGCAGGGAAACACTGAAGCTTTCTTT
once	TRBJ2-7	TRBV4-2	-	CASSQDSTRGARYEQYF	TGTGCCAGCAGCCAAGATAGTACCCGGGGGGCTAGGTACGAGCAGTACTTC
-	TRBJ2-1	TRBV7-2	-	CASSPTEGWVNEQFF	TGTGCCAGCAGCCCAACGGAGGGTTGGGTTAATGAGCAGTTCTTC
-	TRBJ2-7	TRBV19	-	CASSGWVADEQYF	TGTGCCAGTAGTGGTTGGGTAGCGGACGAGCAGTACTTC
-	TRBJ2-7	TRBV28	-	CASTRGGSYEQYF	TGTGCCAGCACCCGTGGAGGCAGCTACGAGCAGTACTTC
-	TRBJ1-5	TRBV27	-	CASSWGGYSNQPQHF	TGTGCCAGCAGTTGGGGGGGATATAGCAATCAGCCCCAGCATTTT
once	TRBJ2-7	TRBV10-3	-	CAISELGSPYEQYF	TGTGCCATCAGTGAACTCGGTAGCCCCTACGAGCAGTACTTC
-	TRBJ1-2	TRBV28	TRBD1	CASRLEGASARGYTF	TGTGCCAGCAGACTGGAGGGGGCCTCGGCGAGGGGCTACACCTTC
once	TRBJ2-5	TRBV18	-	CASSPDRVKETQYF	TGTGCCAGCTCCCCTGACAGAGTAAAAGAGACCCAGTACTTC
once	TRBJ2-1	TRBV5-4	TRBD2	CASSLAGVGYNEQFF	TGTGCCAGCAGCTTAGCGGGAGTCGGCTACAATGAGCAGTTCTTC
-	TRBJ2-7	TRBV7-2	-	CASSFEQIPTGQYF	TGTGCCAGCAGCTTTGAACAGATCCCTACGGGGCAGTACTTC
-	TRBJ1-1	TRBV19	-	CASSTTGQILRVNTEAFF	TGTGCCAGTAGTACGACAGGACAGATTCTTAGGGTGAACACTGAAGCTTTCTTT
-	TRBJ1-2	TRBV5-4	-	CASSFPLYGYTF	TGTGCCAGCAGCTTCCCACTCTATGGCTACACCTTC
-	TRBJ1-1	TRBV2	-	CASSESGGDDQAFF	TGTGCCAGCAGTGAATCGGGCGGCGATGATCAAGCTTTCTTT
-	TRBJ2-1	TRBV6-6	TRBD2	CASSTSGSADEQFF	TGTGCCAGCAGTACTAGCGGGAGTGCCGATGAGCAGTTCTTC
-	TRBJ2-5	TRBV7-8	-	CASSLRTDYQETQYF	TGTGCCAGCAGCTTGAGGACAGACTACCAAGAGACCCAGTACTTC
-	TRBJ1-2	TRBV15	-	CATSRNLMGESGYTF	TGTGCCACCAGCAGAAATCTTATGGGGGAGAGTGGCTACACCTTC
-	TRBJ1-2	TRBV29-1	TRBD1	CSVEKGQGTGYGYTF	TGCAGCGTGGAGAAAGGACAGGGAACGGGTTATGGCTACACCTTC
-	TRBJ1-2	TRBV5-1	TRBD1	CASSLVGTGEYGYTF	TGCGCCAGCAGCTTGGTGGGGACAGGGGAATATGGCTACACCTTC
once	TRBJ2-1	TRBV2	TRBD2	CASASGSSYNEQFF	TGTGCCAGTGCTAGCGGAAGCTCCTACAATGAGCAGTTCTTC
few	TRBJ1-1	TRBV10-3	-	CAISVDKNTEAFF	TGTGCCATCAGTGTGGACAAGAACACTGAAGCTTTCTTT
-	TRBJ1-1	TRBV4-1	-	CASSQVTRSTEAFF	TGCGCCAGCAGCCAAGTAACGAGGAGCACTGAAGCTTTCTTT
-	TRBJ1-5	TRBV15	-	CATSRARVRGRGQPQHF	TGTGCCACCAGCAGAGCCAGGGTGAGGGGCAGGGGTCAGCCCCAGCATTTT
-	TRBJ2-7	TRBV6-5	TRBD2	CASSYPLAGSSYEQYF	TGTGCCAGCAGTTACCCACTAGCGGGTAGCTCCTACGAGCAGTACTTC
-	TRBJ2-1	TRBV7-9	TRBD2	CASSLAGRHSYNEQFF	TGTGCCAGCAGCTTAGCCGGGAGGCACTCCTACAATGAGCAGTTCTTC
-	TRBJ2-2	TRBV29-1	TRBD1	CSVSPGQGHTGELFF	TGCAGCGTTTCACCGGGACAGGGGCACACCGGGGAGCTGTTTTTT
-	TRBJ2-1	TRBV7-9	TRBD2	CASSSLAGSYNEQFF	TGTGCCAGCAGCTCCCTAGCGGGATCCTACAATGAGCAGTTCTTC
-	TRBJ2-7	TRBV15	TRBD2	CATSSGGSFHEQYF	TGTGCCACCAGTAGCGGGGGGTCATTCCACGAGCAGTACTTC
-	TRBJ1-6	TRBV6-6	TRBD1	CASRDGQGPGSPLHF	TGTGCCAGCAGAGACGGACAGGGGCCAGGTTCACCCCTCCACTTT
-	TRBJ1-1	TRBV28	-	CASSLTGYSGRHPRGTEAFF	TGTGCCAGCAGTTTAACTGGGTACAGCGGGAGACATCCCCGCGGCACTGAAGCTTTCTTT
-	TRBJ2-2	TRBV29-1	-	CSGRVLQTGELFF	TGCAGCGGGCGGGTTCTTCAGACCGGGGAGCTGTTTTTT
-	TRBJ2-7	TRBV10-3	-	CAISGLDGGGVREQYF	TGTGCCATCAGTGGGCTCGATGGCGGCGGGGTTCGGGAGCAGTACTTC
-	TRBJ1-1	TRBV10-3	TRBD1	CAISGAHRGRTGTEAFF	TGTGCCATCAGTGGAGCACACAGGGGGCGGACTGGCACTGAAGCTTTCTTT
-	TRBJ2-7	TRBV28	-	CASSLTRRIYEQYF	TGTGCCAGCAGTTTGACAAGGCGAATCTACGAGCAGTACTTC
-	TRBJ2-7	TRBV7-6	-	CASSLDSSYEQYF	TGTGCCAGCAGCTTAGACAGCTCCTACGAGCAGTACTTC
-	TRBJ1-2	TRBV28	-	CASSLIFQGSVGGYTF	TGTGCCAGCAGTTTAATATTTCAGGGGTCGGTGGGTGGCTACACCTTC
-	TRBJ1-1	TRBV28	-	CASSLPTEGALRAFF	TGTGCCAGCAGTTTACCCACGGAGGGAGCCTTGCGAGCTTTCTTT
-	TRBJ2-1	TRBV11-2	-	CASSLSFPAYNEQFF	TGTGCCAGCAGCTTATCCTTCCCGGCGTACAATGAGCAGTTCTTC